The rows below give T cell receptor beta chains drawn from one sample of a study of blood T cell repertoires in COVID-19. Generated by immunoSEQ multiplex PCR, the TCRdb table keeps only in-frame clones and is missing some. The table lists some 83,000 clones, 85% to 90% of them singletons. Sequenced material: peripheral blood. The receptors were sampled from a man older than 75 with active or convalescent COVID-19. Each CDR3 is given with its conserved first and last residue. A D gene is named only where the DNA matches it firmly. Some rows have no size entry. The others give once, few or many, or a class for an expanded clone.

clone size	J gene	D gene	V gene	CDR3 length	CDR3 DNA	CDR3 protein
-	TRBJ2-1	TRBD1	TRBV4-1	15	TGCGCCAGCAGCCCGGACAGGGGTGCACCGGGTGAGCAGTTCTTC	CASSPDRGAPGEQFF
-	TRBJ2-3	TRBD2	TRBV5-1	15	TGCGCCAGCAGCTTGAACGGGGGGGCCGAAGATACGCAGTATTTT	CASSLNGGAEDTQYF
-	TRBJ1-1	-	TRBV28	13	TGTGCCAGCAGACTACAGGGATTGACTGAAGCTTTCTTT	CASRLQGLTEAFF
-	TRBJ2-2	-	TRBV11-2	16	TGTGCCAGCAGCTTGAAAGGGGCGGATTGGACCGGGGAGCTGTTTTTT	CASSLKGADWTGELFF
-	TRBJ2-5	TRBD2	TRBV28	16	TGTGCCAGCAGTCCCTCCCTAGCGGGGGGACAAGAGACCCAGTACTTC	CASSPSLAGGQETQYF
-	TRBJ2-2	-	TRBV2	14	TGTGCCAGCAGTGAACAGGGGAACACCGGGGAGCTGTTTTTT	CASSEQGNTGELFF
once	TRBJ2-1	-	TRBV12-3/TRBV12-4	12	TGTGCCAGCAGTAAGGCGGGGTTTGAGCAGTTCTTC	CASSKAGFEQFF
-	TRBJ2-3	TRBD2	TRBV9	15	TGTGCCATCACGGGTCTAGCGGGAAGCACAGATACGCAGTATTTT	CAITGLAGSTDTQYF
-	TRBJ2-3	TRBD1	TRBV5-1	14	TGCGCCAGCAGCTTGAGTACAGGGGCCGATACGCAGTATTTT	CASSLSTGADTQYF
-	TRBJ1-5	-	TRBV27	16	TGTGCCAGCAGTGTCCGACAGGTTAGCGGCAATCAGCCCCAGCATTTT	CASSVRQVSGNQPQHF
once	TRBJ2-5	-	TRBV13	17	TGTGCCAGCAGCTTCCGCAGGGGCCAGGGTTCTGGGGAGACCCAGTACTTC	CASSFRRGQGSGETQYF
-	TRBJ2-1	TRBD1	TRBV18	14	TGTGCCAGCTCACCCGGGACAGGGGACAATGAGCAGTTCTTC	CASSPGTGDNEQFF
-	TRBJ2-3	TRBD1	TRBV7-2	15	TGTGCCAGCAGCCCGCGACAGGGTCCCACAGATACGCAGTATTTT	CASSPRQGPTDTQYF
-	TRBJ2-3	TRBD2	TRBV5-1	14	TGCGCCAGCAAACAGGGACTAGCGGGGGATACGCAGTATTTT	CASKQGLAGDTQYF
-	TRBJ2-5	TRBD2	TRBV5-1	18	TGCGCCAGCAGCTTCTACGCGGTCCAAGCGGGAGTCGGGGAGACCCAGTACTTC	CASSFYAVQAGVGETQYF
-	TRBJ2-1	TRBD2	TRBV28	15	TGTGCCAGCCTACTTAGCGGGGGGGGAGTCAATGAGCAGTTCTTC	CASLLSGGGVNEQFF
-	TRBJ2-1	-	TRBV15	16	TGTGCCACCAGCAGAGGCGAAGGCGGATCCTACAATGAGCAGTTCTTC	CATSRGEGGSYNEQFF
-	TRBJ2-3	TRBD2	TRBV5-1	15	TGCGCCAGCAGCTTTCGCGGGGGGCTAGGAGATACGCAGTATTTT	CASSFRGGLGDTQYF
-	TRBJ2-3	-	TRBV7-9	13	TGTGCCAGCAGCTCACTCTCTACAGATACGCAGTATTTT	CASSSLSTDTQYF
-	TRBJ2-1	-	TRBV12-1	18	TGTGCCAGCAGCTTTGCCGTGCGTTGCAGGGGGGCCTACAATGAGCAGTTCTTC	CASSFAVRCRGAYNEQFF
once	TRBJ2-3	-	TRBV7-9	11	TGTGCCAGCAGCTTCCTAGATACGCAGTATTTT	CASSFLDTQYF
-	TRBJ2-1	-	TRBV27	15	TGTGCCAGCATCAAGTACCCGGCGGGGTTGAATGAGCAGTTCTTC	CASIKYPAGLNEQFF
-	TRBJ2-3	-	TRBV21-1	18	TGTGCCAGCAGCAGGTGTTATTATTCGGGGGACCACACAGATACGCAGTATTTT	CASSRCYYSGDHTDTQYF
-	TRBJ2-1	TRBD1	TRBV10-1	14	TGCGCCAGCAGTACACGGACAGGGTTAAGTGAGCAGTTCTTC	CASSTRTGLSEQFF
-	TRBJ2-5	TRBD1	TRBV19	17	TGTGCCAGTAGTATAGGGGCCGGACAGGGGAGTCTCGAGACCCAGTACTTC	CASSIGAGQGSLETQYF
many	TRBJ1-5	TRBD1	TRBV6-1	15	TGTGCCAGCAGTGAGACAGGGGGCGCGAGTCAGCCCCAGCATTTT	CASSETGGASQPQHF
once	TRBJ2-3	TRBD1	TRBV29-1	18	TGCAGCGTTGCCCGAGGACAGGGGTTAGGTCCTAGCACAGATACGCAGTATTTT	CSVARGQGLGPSTDTQYF
-	TRBJ2-1	-	TRBV5-4	13	TGTGCCAGCAGCTTGGTCGAGAACAATGAGCAGTTCTTC	CASSLVENNEQFF